These T cell receptor beta chains were read from a single sample in a study of blood T cell repertoires in COVID-19. Here immunoSEQ multiplex PCR was the method, and the copy in TCRdb shows in-frame clones only, minus some. The sample has fewer than 300,000 clones, approximately 78% seen once; the top ten hold approximately 5%. The sequenced sample consisted of PBMCs or T cells enriched from blood (not recorded which). These TCRs come from a man aged 35 to 55 who had been exposed to COVID-19. Both conserved end residues are part of each CDR3. A D gene is named only where the DNA matches it firmly. Clone sizes are given selectively: once, few, many, or a class where the clone is expanded.

j_gene | d_gene | v_gene | abundance | CDR3aa | CDR3nt
TRBJ1-2 | - | TRBV5-1 | - | CASSYQVDNGYTF | TGCGCCAGCAGTTACCAGGTTGATAATGGCTACACCTTC
TRBJ1-1 | - | TRBV2 | - | CASADANTEAFF | TGTGCCAGCGCGGATGCGAACACTGAAGCTTTCTTT
TRBJ2-3 | TRBD1 | TRBV5-8 | - | CASSPDRDTQYF | TGTGCCAGCAGCCCGGACAGGGATACGCAGTATTTT
TRBJ2-7 | - | TRBV3-1/TRBV3-2 | - | CASSQGVMGQATYEQYF | TGTGCCAGCAGCCAAGGGGTGATGGGGCAGGCGACCTACGAGCAGTACTTC
TRBJ1-3 | - | TRBV6-4 | - | CASTVVPRVLFSGNTIYF | TGTGCCAGCACCGTGGTGCCCCGGGTTCTCTTCTCTGGAAACACCATATATTTT
TRBJ2-5 | - | TRBV24-1 | - | CATSTQGETQYF | TGTGCCACCTCCACCCAGGGGGAGACCCAGTACTTC
TRBJ2-5 | TRBD1 | TRBV6-6 | - | CASRLTGTGETQYF | TGTGCCAGCAGACTAACCGGGACAGGAGAGACCCAGTACTTC
TRBJ2-5 | - | TRBV21-1 | once | CALGGRSGRFAQYF | TGTGCCTTGGGTGGTAGGAGCGGGAGATTTGCCCAGTACTTC
TRBJ2-7 | - | TRBV19 | - | CASSIKLATYEQYF | TGTGCCAGTAGTATAAAGCTAGCCACCTACGAGCAGTACTTC
TRBJ2-1 | TRBD2 | TRBV7-3 | few | CATSTSGYNEQFF | TGTGCCACCTCGACTAGCGGTTACAATGAGCAGTTCTTC
TRBJ2-5 | TRBD2 | TRBV5-1 | - | CATRTSDQETQYF | TGCGCCACTCGGACTAGCGACCAAGAGACCCAGTACTTC
TRBJ2-7 | TRBD1 | TRBV7-6 | - | CASSSGTGVGREQYF | TGTGCCAGCAGCTCTGGGACAGGGGTAGGGCGCGAGCAGTACTTC
TRBJ2-1 | - | TRBV10-2 | - | CASSDMAAGQFF | TGCGCCAGCAGTGATATGGCGGCGGGGCAGTTCTTC
TRBJ2-5 | - | TRBV18 | - | CASSEGAQETQYF | TGTGCCAGCTCGGAGGGGGCACAAGAGACCCAGTACTTC
TRBJ1-5 | TRBD1 | TRBV7-8 | once | CASSSTAGGDQPQHF | TGTGCCAGCAGCTCCACCGCAGGGGGAGATCAGCCCCAGCATTTT
TRBJ1-1 | TRBD1 | TRBV19 | once | CASSIDLRAGGAAFF | TGTGCCAGTAGTATAGATCTTCGGGCAGGGGGCGCAGCTTTCTTT